This is a list of T cell receptor beta chains from one sample in a study of shared clonotypes between healthy human individuals. Measured with immunoSEQ multiplex PCR; TCRdb has only the in-frame clones, and not every one. The sample has about 1.5 million clones, around 95% seen once; the top ten hold more than 0.9%. The sample was naive CD4+ T cells sorted from blood. The source is a man under 40 in good health. Both conserved end residues are trimmed from each CDR3.

CDR3,J,length,V
ASSGRASGSSTDTQY,TRBJ2-3,15,TRBV2
ASRLPDFDEQF,TRBJ2-1,11,TRBV6-4
ASSYSSVFGANVLT,TRBJ2-6,14,TRBV6-5
ASSLDLGQPQH,TRBJ1-5,11,TRBV7-6
ASTVEGGAHNEQF,TRBJ2-1,13,TRBV5-1
ASSLSSPEKLF,TRBJ1-4,11,TRBV11-2
AISDPDRGGRNTEAF,TRBJ1-1,15,TRBV10-3
ASRVPGQGGATEAF,TRBJ1-1,14,TRBV5-1
ASSRDRGREQY,TRBJ2-7,11,TRBV14
ASSFGTQGGRAGELF,TRBJ2-2,15,TRBV5-4
ASSPQTASYYGYT,TRBJ1-2,13,TRBV18
ASSSRQGAYEQY,TRBJ2-7,12,TRBV5-4
ASSTTRTGELF,TRBJ2-2,11,TRBV2
ASREISGRLDTQY,TRBJ2-3,13,TRBV4-1
ASSQVGTPTYEQY,TRBJ2-7,13,TRBV4-1
ASSRLRQYEQY,TRBJ2-7,11,TRBV2
ASSGQMRNEQF,TRBJ2-1,11,TRBV2
ASSGTVNTGELF,TRBJ2-2,12,TRBV2
ASSNRELGYT,TRBJ1-2,10,TRBV19
ASSSGTPDGQQF,TRBJ2-1,12,TRBV5-1
ASSFAGANVLT,TRBJ2-6,11,TRBV7-9
ASSVGLAVGGYSDTQY,TRBJ2-3,16,TRBV9
ASSLLGGLAEAF,TRBJ1-1,12,TRBV2
AWSLSGRFNQPQH,TRBJ1-5,13,TRBV30
SVTGLVAGELF,TRBJ2-2,11,TRBV29-1